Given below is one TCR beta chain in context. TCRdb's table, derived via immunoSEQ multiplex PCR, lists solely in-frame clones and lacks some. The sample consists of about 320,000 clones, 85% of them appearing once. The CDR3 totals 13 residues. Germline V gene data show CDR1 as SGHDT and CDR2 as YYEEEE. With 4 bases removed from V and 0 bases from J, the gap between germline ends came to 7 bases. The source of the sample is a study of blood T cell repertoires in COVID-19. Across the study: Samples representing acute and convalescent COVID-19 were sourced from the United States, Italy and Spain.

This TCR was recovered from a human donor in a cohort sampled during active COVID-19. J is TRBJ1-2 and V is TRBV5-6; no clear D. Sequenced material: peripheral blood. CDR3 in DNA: TGTGCCAGCAGCACACAGTCTAACTATGGCTACACCTTC. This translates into CASSTQSNYGYTF.